A selection of T cell receptor beta chains follows, all from one sample in a study of blood T cell repertoires in COVID-19. Profiling relied on immunoSEQ multiplex PCR, and the TCRdb table lists in-frame clones only, not all of them. The sample lists tens of thousands of clones; around 87% were seen once. Sequencing was performed on peripheral blood. The source is a human donor with acute or convalescent COVID-19. The donor label of this sample is uncertain. CDR3s include the opening cysteine and the closing phenylalanine or tryptophan. The order of the fields is J gene, clone size, V gene, D gene, CDR3 protein, CDR3 DNA. D genes are given only for firm matches. Expanded clones are given a class, and other clones once, few, many or no size at all.

>TRBJ1-2|NA|TRBV6-2/TRBV6-3|NA
CASSYSNSFKDYGYTF
TGTGCCAGCAGTTACTCGAACAGTTTCAAGGACTATGGCTACACCTTC
>TRBJ2-5|NA|TRBV18|TRBD1
CASSPPGTGATRGTKETQYF
TGTGCCAGCTCACCACCCGGGACAGGGGCCACCCGTGGGACGAAAGAGACCCAGTACTTC
>TRBJ1-5|NA|TRBV6-6|NA
CATGGPHDNQPQHF
TGTGCCACCGGCGGGCCACACGATAATCAGCCCCAGCATTTT
>TRBJ2-1|NA|TRBV10-1|TRBD1
CASKGQGATNEQFF
TGCGCCAGCAAGGGACAGGGGGCAACCAATGAGCAGTTCTTC
>TRBJ2-1|NA|TRBV9|TRBD1
CASLPGQGSGGEQFF
TGTGCCAGCCTACCGGGACAGGGATCTGGGGGGGAGCAGTTCTTC
>TRBJ2-3|NA|TRBV10-1|NA
CASSVDSHTQYF
TGCGCCAGCAGTGTGGATAGCCATACGCAGTATTTT
>TRBJ2-3|NA|TRBV10-3|TRBD2
CAISSLAGATDTQYF
TGTGCCATCAGTTCCCTAGCGGGAGCCACAGATACGCAGTATTTT
>TRBJ1-2|NA|TRBV27|NA
CASSWSGQGNYGYTF
TGTGCCAGCAGTTGGTCAGGGCAGGGAAACTATGGCTACACCTTC
>TRBJ1-4|NA|TRBV6-5|TRBD1
CASSYLRTGSYEKLFF
TGTGCCAGCAGTTACCTCAGGACAGGGTCATATGAAAAACTGTTTTTT
>TRBJ2-5|NA|TRBV5-6|NA
CASSFNGRGQETQYF
TGTGCCAGCAGCTTTAACGGTAGGGGACAAGAGACCCAGTACTTC
>TRBJ2-5|NA|TRBV7-2|TRBD2
CASSPPSGGGWTQYF
TGTGCCAGCAGCCCCCCTAGCGGGGGAGGGTGGACCCAGTACTTC
>TRBJ2-7|NA|TRBV3-1/TRBV3-2|NA
CASSQGVTAYEQYF
TGTGCCAGCAGCCAAGGAGTAACCGCCTACGAGCAGTACTTC
>TRBJ2-1|NA|TRBV12-3/TRBV12-4|TRBD2
CASSLRTSVQFF
TGTGCCAGCAGTTTAAGGACTAGTGTGCAGTTCTTC
>TRBJ1-5|once|TRBV5-8|TRBD1
CASSLLGTGLDNQPQHF
TGTGCCAGCAGCTTGTTAGGGACAGGGTTGGACAATCAGCCCCAGCATTTT
>TRBJ2-5|NA|TRBV5-1|TRBD1
CASSGTGDETQYF
TGCGCCAGCAGCGGGACAGGGGACGAGACCCAGTACTTC
>TRBJ2-7|once|TRBV27|NA
CASSSGQLLSKYF
TGTGCCAGCAGCTCCGGACAGTTGCTAAGCAAGTACTTC
>TRBJ1-1|NA|TRBV2|TRBD1
CASSRDRGEAFF
TGTGCCAGCAGTCGAGACAGGGGCGAAGCTTTCTTT
>TRBJ1-1|NA|TRBV6-5|NA
CASKEGAAEAFF
TGTGCCAGCAAGGAGGGTGCTGCTGAAGCTTTCTTT
>TRBJ1-1|NA|TRBV2|NA
CASSETTQDTEAFF
TGTGCCAGCAGTGAAACGACGCAGGACACTGAAGCTTTCTTT
>TRBJ2-1|NA|TRBV7-3|TRBD1
CASSATGQGAIRSYNEQFF
TGTGCCAGCAGCGCAACGGGACAGGGGGCAATCCGGTCCTACAATGAGCAGTTCTTC
>TRBJ2-7|once|TRBV2|TRBD1
CASSRTGIDEQYF
TGTGCCAGCAGTCGGACAGGGATTGACGAGCAGTACTTC
>TRBJ2-5|NA|TRBV4-2|TRBD2
CASSQDAAGGETQYF
TGTGCCAGCAGCCAAGACGCAGCGGGGGGCGAGACCCAGTACTTC
>TRBJ2-1|NA|TRBV7-8|TRBD2
CASSLARTSGSFYNEQFF
TGTGCCAGCAGCTTAGCCAGGACTAGCGGGAGCTTCTACAATGAGCAGTTCTTC
>TRBJ2-2|once|TRBV4-2|TRBD1
CASSQDPDRGSGELFF
TGTGCCAGCAGCCAAGATCCCGACAGGGGTTCCGGGGAGCTGTTTTTT
>TRBJ2-5|NA|TRBV5-1|TRBD1
CASSPGQSKETQYF
TGCGCCAGCAGCCCGGGACAGTCAAAAGAGACCCAGTACTTC
>TRBJ1-3|NA|TRBV2|NA
CASISRGPDRPSSSGNTIYF
TGTGCCAGCATAAGTCGCGGACCTGACAGGCCTAGTAGCTCTGGAAACACCATATATTTT
>TRBJ2-1|NA|TRBV28|TRBD2
CASSLPTSGGADEQFF
TGTGCCAGCAGTTTACCGACTAGCGGGGGGGCGGATGAGCAGTTCTTC
>TRBJ2-7|NA|TRBV5-5|NA
CASVGWDIGDYEQYF
TGTGCCAGCGTCGGGTGGGACATCGGTGACTACGAGCAGTACTTC
>TRBJ1-2|NA|TRBV7-8|NA
CASSTDSGYTF
TGTGCCAGCAGCACGGACAGTGGCTACACCTTC
>TRBJ2-5|NA|TRBV12-3/TRBV12-4|NA
CASGRVETQYF
TGTGCCAGCGGCAGGGTTGAGACCCAGTACTTC
>TRBJ2-5|NA|TRBV6-5|NA
CASSYSILADQETQYF
TGTGCCAGCAGTTACTCGATTTTAGCGGACCAAGAGACCCAGTACTTC
>TRBJ1-6|NA|TRBV12-3/TRBV12-4|TRBD1
CASTTGDSPLHF
TGTGCCAGCACCACAGGGGATTCACCCCTCCACTTT
>TRBJ1-1|NA|TRBV19|NA
CASSALPGQLNTEAFF
TGTGCCAGTAGTGCCCTTCCGGGACAATTAAACACTGAAGCTTTCTTT
>TRBJ1-1|NA|TRBV11-2|TRBD1
CASSPGDRGVTEAFF
TGTGCCAGCAGCCCAGGGGACAGGGGGGTAACTGAAGCTTTCTTT
>TRBJ1-1|NA|TRBV18|NA
CASSPGLFTEAFF
TGTGCCAGCTCCCCCGGACTGTTCACTGAAGCTTTCTTT
>TRBJ1-3|NA|TRBV12-5|TRBD1
CASGFGTGASGNTIYF
TGTGCTAGTGGTTTCGGGACAGGCGCCTCTGGAAACACCATATATTTT
>TRBJ1-2|NA|TRBV3-1/TRBV3-2|TRBD1
CASSSQGVGYGYTF
TGTGCCAGCAGCTCGCAGGGGGTTGGCTATGGCTACACCTTC
>TRBJ2-3|NA|TRBV28|NA
CASSRSGPGTDTQYF
TGTGCCAGCAGTCGGTCCGGGCCAGGGACAGATACGCAGTATTTT
>TRBJ2-5|NA|TRBV21-1|NA
CASSSSGGATETQYF
TGTGCCAGCAGCAGTAGCGGGGGGGCCACAGAGACCCAGTACTTC
>TRBJ2-1|NA|TRBV6-5|NA
CASSGLTGRNEQFF
TGTGCCAGCAGCGGGTTGACAGGACGGAATGAGCAGTTCTTC
>TRBJ1-4|NA|TRBV6-6|TRBD1
CASTSTGVGEKLFF
TGTGCCAGCACCTCGACAGGGGTGGGTGAAAAACTGTTTTTT
>TRBJ1-2|NA|TRBV19|TRBD1
CASRQTGGAYGYTF
TGTGCCAGTAGACAGACAGGGGGCGCGTATGGCTACACCTTC
>TRBJ2-3|NA|TRBV9|TRBD2
CASSMTSGGARYTQYF
TGTGCCAGCAGTATGACTAGCGGGGGGGCGAGGTATACGCAGTATTTT
>TRBJ2-7|NA|TRBV4-3|NA
CASSQERDPSYEQYF
TGCGCCAGCAGCCAAGAGCGGGACCCTTCCTACGAGCAGTACTTC
>TRBJ2-2|NA|TRBV6-6|TRBD1
CASSRRGQNTGELFF
TGTGCCAGCAGCCGCAGGGGGCAGAACACCGGGGAGCTGTTTTTT